This entry lists 31 T cell receptor beta chains sequenced from one sample in a study of low-dose radiotherapy and immunotherapy resistance in tumors. Primers targeting TRAV and TRBV primed first-strand cDNA, covering alpha and beta chains. A roughly 19-cycle PCR with a constant-region primer and V-primer adapter amplified TCRs. TCRdb re-called the reads with MiXCR, one entry per CDR3 protein. The table shows roughly 95,000 distinct CDR3 sequences, with about 20% occurring only once. Time point meaning: after trial treatment. Stated treatment: LDRT plus nivolumab, ipilimumab, low-dose cyclophosphamide and aspirin (RACIN trial). The sample was PBMCs, taken after low-dose radiotherapy plus immunotherapy. The receptor source for this set is a female donor with ovarian cancer.

In this sample, this clonotype turned up many times. The chain combines TRBV12-5 with TRBJ2-1; unclear D gene. In germline, CDR1 is LGHNT, CDR2 FRNRAP. The CDR3 consists of 11 residues. Deletions cut 3 bases from V and 9 bases from J, with 6 bases between. CDR3: CASGFTGEQFF. CDR3 DNA: TGTGCTAGTGGTTTCACGGGTGAGCAGTTCTTC.

This clonotype came up many times. This chain links TRBV27 with TRBJ2-2; D perhaps matches TRBD1 (6 bases). The V end was cut by 5 bases, the J end by 2 bases, with 12 bases between. The germline gives CDR1 MNHEY, CDR2 SMNVEV (reference sequence). This CDR3 has 15 amino acids. CDR3 sequence reads: CASSPTDRNTGELFF. The CDR3 DNA follows: TGTGCCAGCAGTCCAACGGACAGAAACACCGGGGAGCTGTTTTTT.

This clonotype has a count of ten or more. The CDR3 coding sequence is TGCAGTGCTAGAGATACAGGGCGGAGGGAGACCCAGTACTTC. Protein: CSARDTGRRETQYF. The V gene is TRBV20-1, the J gene TRBJ2-5, with D possibly matching TRBD1 (6 bases). CDR3 length: 14 residues. V was clipped by 0 bases and J by 5 bases, with 13 bases between them. From germline, CDR1 is DFQATT and CDR2 SNEGSKA (reference sequence).

Many counts were recorded for this clonotype. This rearrangement joins TRBV5-6 to TRBJ2-3, with TRBD1 matching over 11 bases. There are 16 residues in the CDR3. Trimming cost V 4 bases and J 1 base; bases outside gene matches: 5. CDR1 is SGHDT, CDR2 YYEEEE, per germline. The CDR3 nucleotides are TGTGCCAGCAGCCGGACAGGGGGCTTCGGCACAGATACGCAGTATTTT. Translating it yields CASSRTGGFGTDTQYF.

This clonotype was recorded at least ten times. V is TRBV24-1 and J is TRBJ2-3; D unclear. This CDR3 contains 14 residues. V was cut by 3 bases and J by 3 bases, with 9 bases left in between. CDR1 is KGHDR and CDR2 is SFDVKD in the germline V gene. The CDR3 DNA sequence: TGTGCCACCAGTGATCCCCCTCGGACAGATACGCAGTATTTT. It encodes CATSDPPRTDTQYF.

This clonotype was seen many times. J is TRBJ2-3 and V is TRBV2, with D hard to call. CDR3 length: 12 amino acids. V was pared by 6 bases and J by 9 bases, with 13 bases between. The germline CDR1 and CDR2 sequences are SNHLY and FYNNEI. The CDR3 region is CASRETYVTQYF. Written as DNA, the CDR3 is TGTGCCAGCAGAGAGACCTACGTAACGCAGTATTTT.

This clonotype was seen many times. The chain has TRBV2 and TRBJ1-6; 12 bases line up with TRBD1. Germline assignment: CDR1 SNHLY and CDR2 FYNNEI. This CDR3 contains 15 residues. After removal of 6 bases from V and 7 bases from J, the junction contained 4 bases not matched to a gene. The CDR3 DNA reads TGTGCCAGCAGAGCGGGACAGGGGGCGAATTCACCCCTCCACTTT. Translated, it gives CASRAGQGANSPLHF.

Many counts were recorded for this clonotype. The chain links TRBV12-3 or TRBV12-4 to TRBJ2-2, with TRBD1 matching 8 bases. V lost 6 bases to trimming and J lost 8 bases; unmatched junction nucleotides: 11. CDR3 size: 15 residues. CDR3 amino acids: CASSPLGQGTGELFF. The CDR3 DNA reads as TGTGCCAGCAGCCCCCTCGGACAGGGAACAGGGGAGCTGTTTTTT.

This clonotype has a count of ten or more. V gene TRBV4-2 combines with J gene TRBJ2-7; no clear D. Germline loops: CDR1 LGHNA, CDR2 YNFKEQ. CDR3 length: 17 amino acids. The V and J ends lost 0 bases and 2 bases respectively, with 17 bases between them. Here the CDR3 reads CASSQDPTDVRTYEQYF. Written as DNA, the CDR3 is TGTGCCAGCAGCCAAGATCCCACAGACGTACGCACCTACGAGCAGTACTTC.

This clonotype has ten or more counts. The V and J genes are TRBV4-1 and TRBJ1-6; TRBD1 matches 8 bases. The germline CDR1 and CDR2 sequences are MGHRA and YSYEKL. This CDR3 is built from 15 residues. J lost 3 bases, V lost 3 bases, and 1 base had no gene match. In nucleotides, the CDR3 is TGCGCCAGCAGCCAGGACAGGGTCTATAATTCACCCCTCCACTTT. This translates into CASSQDRVYNSPLHF.

This clonotype was detected ten times or more. The chain is built from TRBV9 and TRBJ2-7; 9 bases line up with TRBD2. The V gene end was trimmed by 5 bases and the J gene end by 5 bases; junction bases not matched to a gene: 11. CDR3 length equals 15 residues. Germline V lookup: CDR1 SGDLS, CDR2 YYNGEE. The CDR3 reads CASSALAGGPHEQYF. CDR3 in DNA: TGTGCCAGCAGTGCCCTCGCGGGAGGGCCCCACGAGCAGTACTTC.

This clonotype was seen more than once but under ten times. The CDR3 DNA reads as TGTGCCTGGAGACAGAGGGGGAATCAGCCCCAGCATTTT. As protein: CAWRQRGNQPQHF. The chain recombines TRBV30 with TRBJ1-5, with D perhaps matching TRBD1 (6 bases). This CDR3 comprises 13 residues. Germline V gene sequence: CDR1 GTSNPN, CDR2 SVGIG (reference sequence). V was cut by 3 bases and J by 4 bases, with 10 bases left in between.

This sequence joins TRBV12-3 or TRBV12-4 and TRBJ1-6, with 8 bases identical to TRBD1. This CDR3 contains 14 residues. With V trimmed by 6 bases and J by 14 bases, 12 bases remained unmatched. CDR3 in amino acids: CASSLGQAIGALHF. Here the CDR3 DNA reads TGTGCCAGCAGCCTGGGACAGGCTATCGGAGCCCTCCACTTT.

This clonotype has at least ten counts. The V gene is TRBV27, the J gene TRBJ1-5; D is undetermined. This CDR3 is 13 amino acids long. The germline V gene has CDR1 MNHEY and CDR2 SMNVEV (reference sequence). Trimming stripped 2 bases from V and 4 bases from J, with 6 bases between. The CDR3 sequence is CASSLKQNQPQHF. CDR3 DNA: TGTGCCAGCAGTTTAAAACAGAATCAGCCCCAGCATTTT.

This clonotype was detected ten times or more. The V gene is TRBV4-1, the J gene TRBJ2-7; TRBD2 agrees at 7 bases. After removal of 4 bases from V and 0 bases from J, the junction contained 6 bases not matched to a gene. CDR1 is MGHRA, CDR2 YSYEKL, per germline. The CDR3 runs 15 residues. CDR3 sequence: CASSPQGTISYEQYF. The CDR3 DNA reads as TGCGCCAGCAGCCCCCAAGGGACTATCTCCTACGAGCAGTACTTC.

There are a few counts of this clonotype. The rearrangement joins TRBV7-2 to TRBJ2-3, with TRBD2 as a possible D gene (6 bases). Trimming took 5 bases from V and 1 from J, leaving 22 bases between them. From germline, CDR1 is SGHTA and CDR2 FQGNSA. The CDR3 runs 18 residues. The CDR3 DNA sequence: TGTGCCAGCAGCCCTAGACCCCGACGGGACTTAGGCACAGATACGCAGTATTTT. Translating it yields CASSPRPRRDLGTDTQYF.

This clonotype was detected ten times or more. The chain is built from TRBV12-3 or TRBV12-4 and TRBJ2-5; 13 bases agree with TRBD2. The CDR3 contains 16 residues. V was clipped by 5 bases and J by 5 bases; unmatched bases: 8. The CDR3 nucleotides are TGTGCCAGCAGTCCCCCGGGACTAGCGGGGTATGAGACCCAGTACTTC. It yields the protein CASSPPGLAGYETQYF.

This clonotype was counted ten times or more. The chain couples TRBV6-2 or TRBV6-3 to TRBJ2-7; TRBD1 might be the D (5 bases). Germline-derived CDR1 and CDR2 are MNHEY and SVGEGT. This CDR3 is built from 14 residues. V lost 6 bases to trimming and J lost 6 bases, with 18 bases between them. CDR3 region: CASSVWAGQGEQYF. CDR3 nucleotides: TGTGCCAGCAGCGTTTGGGCAGGGCAGGGCGAGCAGTACTTC.

The rearrangement joins TRBV10-3 to TRBJ1-5, with D tentatively TRBD1 (5 bases). Germline CDR1 and CDR2: ENHRY and SYGVKD. Deletions cut 2 bases from V and 4 bases from J, with 12 bases between. The CDR3 runs to 15 residues. This CDR3 is CAISEEQVGNQPQHF. The CDR3 bases are TGTGCCATCAGTGAGGAACAGGTGGGGAATCAGCCCCAGCATTTT.

This clonotype was found many times. The chain couples TRBV18 to TRBJ1-1, with D perhaps TRBD1 (6 bases). CDR3 size: 17 residues. Germline loops: CDR1 KGHSH, CDR2 LQKENI. V shed 3 bases and J shed 4 bases, with 21 bases lying between them. Here the CDR3 DNA reads TGTGCCAGCTCACCCGAGGGACCCACAGGGTGGAGCACTGAAGCTTTCTTT. Its protein product is CASSPEGPTGWSTEAFF. Filled out from reference TRBV18 and TRBJ1-1, the complete variable domain reads NAGVMQNPRHLVRRRGQEARLRCSPMKGHSHVYWYRQLPEEGLKFMVYLQKENIIDESGMPKERFSAEFPKEGPSILRIQQVVRGDSAAYFCASSPEGPTGWSTEAFFGQGTRLTVV.

This clonotype was recorded many times. The chain couples TRBV28 to TRBJ2-5; maybe TRBD2 (5 bases). The ends were cut back, 8 bases at V and 5 bases at J, with 18 bases in the middle. Germline V lookup: CDR1 MDHEN, CDR2 SYDVKM. The CDR3 consists of 14 residues. The CDR3 coding sequence is TGTGCCAGCCGTCGGACGGGCAGAGGGGAGACCCAGTACTTC. Its protein product is CASRRTGRGETQYF.

This clonotype was detected many times. The J gene is TRBJ2-6, the V gene TRBV5-5; D gene unclear. Trimming removed 0 bases from V and 0 bases from J, with 7 bases in between. Germline lookup yields CDR1 SGHKS and CDR2 YYEKEE (reference sequence). The CDR3 extends over 16 amino acids. In nucleotides, the CDR3 is TGTGCCAGCAGCTTGGTTGTGTCCTCTGGGGCCAACGTCCTGACTTTC. This encodes CASSLVVSSGANVLTF.

This clonotype showed up many times. The chain employs TRBV19 and TRBJ2-7; D perhaps matches TRBD1 (6 bases). With 5 bases removed from V and 0 bases from J, the gap between germline ends came to 14 bases. Germline V gene data show CDR1 as LNHDA and CDR2 as SQIVND (reference sequence). The CDR3 length is 15 residues. Here the CDR3 reads CASSLSWDNSYEQYF. For the CDR3, the DNA is TGTGCCAGTAGTCTTTCTTGGGACAACTCCTACGAGCAGTACTTC.

This clonotype appeared many times. The gene calls are TRBV9 and TRBJ1-1; D possibly corresponds to TRBD1 (5 bases). CDR3 length equals 15 residues. Germline V lookup: CDR1 SGDLS, CDR2 YYNGEE. Trimming removed 0 bases at V and 0 bases at J, with 9 bases between. CDR3 protein: CASSVGQFVNTEAFF. The CDR3 DNA sequence: TGTGCCAGCAGCGTAGGACAGTTCGTGAACACTGAAGCTTTCTTT.

This clonotype was counted at least ten times. The V call is TRBV14, the J call TRBJ2-1; a possible D gene is TRBD1 (6 bases). The CDR3 spans 15 residues. CDR1 and CDR2 (germline): SGHDN, FVKESK. V gave up 3 bases and J gave up 2 bases, with 11 bases separating them. The DNA of the CDR3 is TGTGCCAGCAGCCAGGCCAGGGGCCCCTACAATGAGCAGTTCTTC. Translating gives CASSQARGPYNEQFF.

This clonotype was detected many times. The V and J genes are TRBV6-2 or TRBV6-3 and TRBJ2-7, with 8 bases that match TRBD2. From germline, CDR1 is MNHEY and CDR2 SVGEGT. This CDR3 spans 15 amino acids. V was pared by 5 bases and J by 3 bases, with 9 bases of the junction left unmatched. DNA for the CDR3: TGTGCCAGCAGTGTGGATCGTCTAGCGGGCTACGAGCAGTACTTC. Residues: CASSVDRLAGYEQYF.

This clonotype was seen at least ten times. V gene TRBV6-6 combines with J gene TRBJ2-5; D is perhaps TRBD1 (6 bases). Trimming removed 6 bases at V and 4 bases at J, with 21 bases between. The CDR3 spans 16 residues. Germline CDR1 MNHNY, CDR2 SVGAGI (reference sequence). The CDR3 DNA is TGTGCCAGCAGACCTAAACAGGGATACTTTCGAGAGACCCAGTACTTC. Protein product: CASRPKQGYFRETQYF.

About this clonotype: Since a far larger clone is one base different, this is likely a read error. The chain combines TRBV27 with TRBJ2-1; D might be TRBD2 (6 bases). The V and J ends lost 4 bases and 10 bases respectively, with 17 bases between them. The CDR3 is made up of 14 amino acids. Germline values: CDR1 MNHEY, CDR2 SMNVEV (reference sequence). The CDR3 bases are TGTGCCAGCAGTTCCGCGCCGGGAGCCTACGAGCAGTTCTTC. Translating gives CASSSAPGAYEQFF.

This clonotype was seen repeatedly, ten times or more. V usage is TRBV6-2 or TRBV6-3 and J usage is TRBJ2-7; 7 bases agree with TRBD1. Germline CDR1 and CDR2: MNHEY and SVGEGT. The CDR3 has 15 residues. The V segment lost 4 bases and the J segment 7 bases; nucleotides outside the gene matches: 13. The CDR3 DNA sequence: TGTGCCAGCAGTTTACCGCAGGGGGTGATAGATGAGCAGTACTTC. It yields the protein CASSLPQGVIDEQYF.

The chain combines TRBV27 with TRBJ2-3, with D perhaps matching TRBD1 (6 bases). The CDR3 is 13 amino acids. V gave up 7 bases and J gave up 3 bases, with 11 bases separating them. Germline lookup yields CDR1 MNHEY and CDR2 SMNVEV (reference sequence). The CDR3 sequence is CASNKGGTDTQYF. The CDR3 DNA reads TGTGCCAGCAATAAAGGGGGTACAGATACGCAGTATTTT.

The V gene is TRBV5-1, the J gene TRBJ2-1; the D is unclear. Trimming removed 1 base from V and 4 bases from J, with 3 bases in between. The CDR3 loop spans 12 amino acids. Per germline, CDR1 SGHRS and CDR2 YFSETQ. The CDR3 nucleotides read TGCGCCAGCAGCTTGCTGTACAATGAGCAGTTCTTC. Translation: CASSLLYNEQFF.